This is a list of T cell receptor beta chains from one sample in a study of blood T cell repertoires in COVID-19. Produced via immunoSEQ multiplex PCR; TCRdb's table is partial and in-frame only. The table includes approximately 170,000 clones, about 85% detected once. Input material: peripheral blood. The receptors come from a man between 65 and 80 years old who had recovered from COVID-19. The CDR3 runs from the conserved cysteine through the conserved F or W. A D gene is named only where the DNA matches it firmly. Clone sizes are given selectively: once, few, many, or a class where the clone is expanded.

J | size | length | V | D | CDR3 | DNA
TRBJ1-5 | NA | 14 | TRBV7-9 | NA | CASSLNAGDQPQHF | TGTGCCAGCAGCTTGAACGCGGGGGATCAGCCCCAGCATTTT
TRBJ1-5 | NA | 17 | TRBV19 | TRBD1 | CASSIYSGGQGNQPQHF | TGTGCCAGTAGTATATATAGCGGGGGACAGGGGAATCAGCCCCAGCATTTT
TRBJ2-4 | NA | 15 | TRBV3-1/TRBV3-2 | NA | CASSQGRRVKNIQYF | TGTGCCAGCAGCCAAGGGAGGCGGGTCAAAAACATTCAGTACTTC
TRBJ2-1 | NA | 14 | TRBV10-1 | TRBD2 | CAMLAGVPDNEQFF | TGCGCCATGCTAGCGGGAGTTCCCGACAATGAGCAGTTCTTC
TRBJ2-3 | NA | 16 | TRBV5-4 | TRBD2 | CASSSDLPGGADTQYF | TGTGCCAGCAGTTCCGACTTACCCGGGGGGGCAGATACGCAGTATTTT
TRBJ2-5 | NA | 14 | TRBV2 | NA | CASSPRASGETQYF | TGTGCCAGCAGCCCCCGGGCGAGCGGAGAGACCCAGTACTTC
TRBJ2-5 | NA | 14 | TRBV19 | TRBD1 | CASSMTGIVETQYF | TGTGCCAGTAGTATGACAGGGATCGTGGAGACCCAGTACTTC
TRBJ2-7 | NA | 14 | TRBV29-1 | TRBD2 | CSIQLAGLRYEQYF | TGCAGCATCCAACTAGCGGGCCTACGCTACGAGCAGTACTTC
TRBJ2-1 | NA | 15 | TRBV5-1 | NA | CASSLEVGHHNEQFF | TGCGCCAGCAGCTTGGAGGTGGGACACCACAATGAGCAGTTCTTC
TRBJ2-7 | NA | 17 | TRBV7-9 | NA | CASSLVFGIGGGYEQYF | TGTGCCAGCAGCTTAGTTTTTGGGATTGGGGGAGGCTACGAGCAGTACTTC
TRBJ2-5 | NA | 15 | TRBV19 | TRBD2 | CASSIVLAGEETQYF | TGTGCCAGTAGTATAGTGCTAGCGGGAGAGGAGACCCAGTACTTC
TRBJ1-5 | NA | 16 | TRBV3-1/TRBV3-2 | TRBD1 | CASSQNPTGAGQPQHF | TGTGCCAGCAGCCAAAACCCAACAGGGGCGGGCCAGCCCCAGCATTTT
TRBJ2-7 | NA | 13 | TRBV7-2 | TRBD1 | CASSLRQGREQYF | TGTGCCAGCAGCCTGAGACAGGGGCGCGAGCAGTACTTC
TRBJ2-7 | once | 11 | TRBV20-1 | NA | CSASGSYEQYF | TGCAGTGCCTCCGGCTCCTACGAGCAGTACTTC
TRBJ2-7 | once | 14 | TRBV3-1/TRBV3-2 | NA | CASSQVEGRGEQYF | TGTGCCAGCAGCCAAGTCGAAGGACGGGGCGAGCAGTACTTC
TRBJ2-1 | NA | 14 | TRBV7-9 | NA | CASSLDSSLNEQFF | TGTGCCAGCAGCTTAGATTCTAGTCTCAATGAGCAGTTCTTC
TRBJ2-3 | NA | 19 | TRBV4-1 | NA | CASSQDFAGDFGGADTQYF | TGCGCCAGCAGCCAAGATTTCGCGGGGGACTTCGGGGGCGCAGATACGCAGTATTTT
TRBJ2-7 | NA | 12 | TRBV6-5 | NA | CASSSRGEGQYF | TGTGCCAGCAGTAGCAGGGGAGAGGGGCAGTACTTC
TRBJ2-5 | NA | 16 | TRBV18 | NA | CASSQREWRAQETQYF | TGTGCCAGCTCACAAAGGGAGTGGCGGGCACAAGAGACCCAGTACTTC
TRBJ2-2 | few | 15 | TRBV10-2 | TRBD2 | CASTTSGMAGGELFF | TGCGCCAGCACTACTAGCGGGATGGCGGGCGGGGAGCTGTTTTTT
TRBJ1-2 | NA | 13 | TRBV7-9 | NA | CASSVDTSYGYTF | TGTGCCAGCAGCGTCGACACATCCTATGGCTACACCTTC
TRBJ2-1 | NA | 14 | TRBV5-4 | NA | CASSAGGRGNEQFF | TGTGCCAGCAGTGCTGGCGGTAGGGGCAATGAGCAGTTCTTC
TRBJ2-1 | NA | 13 | TRBV5-1 | NA | CASSPAERNEQFF | TGCGCCAGCAGCCCAGCGGAACGGAATGAGCAGTTCTTC
TRBJ2-3 | NA | 16 | TRBV29-1 | NA | CSVGRDSRRGTDTQYF | TGCAGCGTTGGCCGGGACTCAAGGCGGGGCACAGATACGCAGTATTTT
TRBJ1-2 | once | 12 | TRBV30 | NA | CATLNTNYGYTF | TGTGCCACTTTGAATACTAACTATGGCTACACCTTC
TRBJ1-1 | NA | 14 | TRBV28 | TRBD1 | CASIRQGVATEAFF | TGTGCCAGCATTCGACAGGGGGTCGCCACTGAAGCTTTCTTT
TRBJ2-3 | once | 14 | TRBV4-1 | TRBD1 | CASSQGTGRDTQYF | TGCGCCAGCAGCCAAGGGACAGGACGAGATACGCAGTATTTT
TRBJ2-1 | NA | 15 | TRBV28 | TRBD2 | CASSPWTSGRNEQFF | TGTGCCAGCAGTCCCTGGACTAGCGGGAGGAATGAGCAGTTCTTC
TRBJ2-3 | NA | 16 | TRBV5-1 | TRBD2 | CASSFSGLAGTDTQYF | TGCGCCAGCAGCTTTTCGGGACTAGCGGGAACAGATACGCAGTATTTT
TRBJ1-1 | NA | 13 | TRBV25-1 | TRBD1 | CASRPRDSSEAFF | TGTGCCAGCAGGCCAAGGGACAGCTCTGAAGCTTTCTTT
TRBJ2-1 | NA | 18 | TRBV14 | TRBD2 | CASSQEEAGGREYNEQFF | TGTGCCAGCAGCCAAGAAGAGGCGGGGGGTAGGGAATACAATGAGCAGTTCTTC
TRBJ2-1 | NA | 13 | TRBV6-4 | NA | CASSVQARGEQFF | TGTGCCAGCAGTGTGCAGGCCCGGGGTGAGCAGTTCTTC
TRBJ2-7 | NA | 15 | TRBV7-8 | TRBD2 | CASSLASSGAHEQYF | TGTGCCAGCAGCTTAGCGTCTAGCGGGGCCCACGAGCAGTACTTC
TRBJ1-5 | few | 14 | TRBV28 | NA | CASMTGYSNQPQHF | TGTGCCAGCATGACGGGGTATAGCAATCAGCCCCAGCATTTT
TRBJ2-3 | NA | 16 | TRBV18 | TRBD2 | CASSSGLAGSTDTQYF | TGTGCCAGCTCATCCGGACTAGCGGGAAGCACAGATACGCAGTATTTT
TRBJ2-5 | NA | 13 | TRBV12-3/TRBV12-4 | NA | CASSWLAEETQYF | TGTGCCAGCAGTTGGTTAGCGGAGGAGACCCAGTACTTC
TRBJ2-7 | NA | 16 | TRBV11-2 | TRBD2 | CASSSQTSGRVYEQYF | TGTGCCAGCAGCTCCCAAACTAGCGGGAGAGTCTACGAGCAGTACTTC
TRBJ1-2 | NA | 13 | TRBV12-3/TRBV12-4 | NA | CASSVSGNYGYTF | TGTGCCAGCAGCGTTTCAGGGAACTATGGCTACACCTTC
TRBJ1-1 | NA | 13 | TRBV15 | NA | CATSLQENTEAFF | TGTGCCACCAGCCTCCAGGAAAACACTGAAGCTTTCTTT
TRBJ1-3 | NA | 18 | TRBV6-1 | NA | CASSEGPTSRFSRNTIYF | TGTGCCAGCAGTGAAGGTCCTACGTCCCGGTTCTCCCGAAACACCATATATTTT
TRBJ2-5 | NA | 14 | TRBV7-2 | NA | CASSSQDYLQTQYF | TGTGCCAGCAGCTCCCAAGACTACCTCCAGACCCAGTACTTC
TRBJ2-1 | few | 15 | TRBV5-1 | TRBD1 | CASSLPGQGSNEQFF | TGCGCCAGCAGCTTACCGGGACAGGGGTCCAATGAGCAGTTCTTC
TRBJ2-7 | NA | 12 | TRBV2 | TRBD2 | CASSEAGGEQYF | TGTGCCAGCAGTGAAGCGGGGGGGGAGCAGTACTTC
TRBJ1-4 | few | 15 | TRBV19 | TRBD1 | CASSLPTGIGEKLFF | TGTGCCAGTAGTCTGCCGACAGGGATAGGAGAAAAACTGTTTTTT
TRBJ1-4 | NA | 13 | TRBV2 | TRBD1 | CASSGQGREKLFF | TGTGCCAGCAGCGGACAGGGACGAGAAAAACTGTTTTTT